This TCR beta chain is from a study of preoperative IRX-2 immunotherapy in early breast cancer. With 6 bases clipped from V and 0 bases from J, the junction kept 5 bases outside the gene matches. Looked up from germline, CDR1 is ENHRY and CDR2 is SYGVKD. The CDR3 totals 17 residues. The repertoire was sequenced with immunoSEQ multiplex PCR; TCRdb's copy has only in-frame clones and lacks some. The sample contains 23,000 or so clones, 85% to 90% of which appear only once. The treatment denotes: preoperative locoregional IRX-2 cytokine immunotherapy. This phase Ib study tested locoregional IRX-2 cytokine immunotherapy given before surgery.

The genes are TRBV10-3 and TRBJ2-3; TRBD2 matches 14 bases. The sequence was obtained from a human donor with breast cancer. Here the sequenced sample was tumor tissue, taken after IRX-2 immunotherapy. CDR3 loop: CAISGTSGGPSTDTQYF. For the CDR3, the DNA is TGTGCCATCAGCGGGACTAGCGGGGGCCCTAGCACAGATACGCAGTATTTT.